The 11 T cell receptor beta chains below all came from one sample that was sequenced in a study of T cell responses to AZD1222 COVID-19 vaccine. Profiling relied on immunoSEQ multiplex PCR, and the TCRdb table lists in-frame clones only, not all of them. The repertoire consists of approximately 150,000 clones, with about 92% occurring once and the leading ten covering about 3.3%. This material consisted of peripheral blood, taken 28 days after the second AZD1222 dose. These receptors were taken from an adult who received the AZD1222 COVID-19 vaccine.

CDR3 amino acids: CASSPFNEKLFF. As DNA, the CDR3 is TGTGCCAGCAGCCCTTTTAATGAAAAACTGTTTTTT. This chain joins TRBV7-6 and TRBJ1-4, with D hard to call. The CDR3 is 12 residues long. Trimming pared 5 bases from V and 4 bases from J, leaving 5 bases between. The germline gives CDR1 SGHVS, CDR2 FNYEAQ.

The CDR3 DNA follows: TGTGCCAGCAGCTTAGCGGTCCGGCGACCCCACAGCCCCTACGAGCAGTACTTC. This translates into CASSLAVRRPHSPYEQYF. V and J are TRBV7-7 and TRBJ2-7, with unresolved D. The CDR3 runs to 18 residues. Deletions cut 0 bases from V and 2 bases from J, with 20 bases between. From germline, CDR1 is SSHAT and CDR2 FNYEAQ (reference sequence). The full variable domain, in which reference TRBV7-7 and TRBJ2-7 provide the parts outside the CDR3, is GAGVSQSPRYKVTKRGQDVTLRCDPISSHATLYWYQQALGQGPEFLTYFNYEAQPDKSGLPSDRFSAERPEGSISTLTIQRTEQRDSAMYRCASSLAVRRPHSPYEQYFGPGTRLTVT.

V usage is TRBV5-1 and J usage is TRBJ2-7; D is undetermined. The V gene lost 1 base and the J gene lost 0 bases, with 8 bases spanning the gap. The CDR3 covers 14 residues. The V gene's germline CDR1 is SGHRS and CDR2 YFSETQ. Here the CDR3 reads CASSLSVVSYEQYF. In DNA form, the CDR3 reads TGCGCCAGCAGCTTGTCCGTCGTCTCCTACGAGCAGTACTTC.

The chain joins TRBV10-3 to TRBJ1-2, with 7 bases that match TRBD1. The germline V gene encodes CDR1 ENHRY and CDR2 SYGVKD. This CDR3 contains 13 residues. J gave up 4 bases and V 3 bases, and 2 bases lay outside the gene matches. This CDR3 is CAISEQGPYGYTF. Here the CDR3 DNA reads TGTGCCATCAGTGAACAGGGGCCCTATGGCTACACCTTC.

The J gene is TRBJ1-4, the V gene TRBV18; 7 positions match TRBD1. This CDR3 is built from 16 residues. Germline trimming cut 6 bases from V and 8 bases from J; bases unmatched to any gene: 15. CDR1 KGHSH and CDR2 LQKENI come from the germline V gene. The CDR3 loop is CASSLQRQGLSEKLFF. DNA for the CDR3: TGTGCCAGCTCGCTCCAAAGACAGGGCTTGAGCGAAAAACTGTTTTTT.

This clone was observed a handful of times. J is TRBJ1-6 and V is TRBV9, with 11 bases lining up with TRBD1. Trimming cost V 3 bases and J 8 bases; bases outside gene matches: 7. The germline V gene has CDR1 SGDLS and CDR2 YYNGEE. This CDR3 is 16 amino acids long. DNA of the CDR3: TGTGCCAGCAGCGGGACAGGGGGCGCCCCGGATTCACCCCTCCACTTT. This gives the protein CASSGTGGAPDSPLHF.

The chain recombines TRBV28 with TRBJ1-5, with D possibly being TRBD1 (5 bases). The CDR3 loop spans 14 amino acids. V was shortened by 6 bases and J by 14 bases, with 23 bases between the two germline ends. CDR1 is MDHEN, CDR2 SYDVKM, per germline. The CDR3 bases are TGTGCCAGCAGGGCCGGGACGGCTTTCAGGTACGAGCATTTT. Residues: CASRAGTAFRYEHF.

V usage is TRBV6-4 and J usage is TRBJ2-7; D remains unclear. V shed 4 bases and J shed 4 bases, with 5 bases lying between them. The CDR3 has 11 residues. Germline assignment: CDR1 MRHNA and CDR2 SNTAGT. The CDR3 spells CASSGIYEQYF. In nucleotides, the CDR3 is TGTGCCAGCAGTGGGATTTACGAGCAGTACTTC.

The gene calls are TRBV30 and TRBJ1-6; TRBD1 agrees at 8 bases. CDR1 is GTSNPN, CDR2 SVGIG, per germline (reference sequence). V shed 4 bases, J shed 4 bases, and the junction held 12 bases outside the gene matches. This CDR3 contains 17 residues. The CDR3 loop reads CAWNRDRQGRYNSPLHF. Here the CDR3 DNA reads TGTGCCTGGAACCGGGACAGGCAAGGGAGGTATAATTCACCCCTCCACTTT. The whole variable domain, filled in from reference TRBV30 and TRBJ1-6, reads SQTIHQWPATLVQPVGSPLSLECTVEGTSNPNLYWYRQAAGRGLQLLFYSVGIGQISSEVPQNLSASRPQDRQFILSSKKLLLSDSGFYLCAWNRDRQGRYNSPLHFGNGTRLTVT.

CDR3 DNA sequence: TGTGCCAGCAGTTACTCGAGGCTAGCGGGACGAGATACGCAGTATTTT. It encodes CASSYSRLAGRDTQYF. The rearrangement joins TRBV6-2 or TRBV6-3 to TRBJ2-3, with 9 bases fitting TRBD2. The ends lost 0 bases at V and 5 bases at J; junction bases unmatched: 6. There are 16 residues in the CDR3. Germline V gene data show CDR1 as MNHEY and CDR2 as SVGEGT.

This clone was seen only once. The rearrangement links TRBV5-1 to TRBJ1-4; D perhaps matches TRBD1 (5 bases). Trimming shortened V by 4 bases and J by 8 bases, and 27 bases separated the two germline ends. The CDR3 length is 18 residues. Germline CDR1 reads SGHRS; CDR2 reads YFSETQ. The CDR3: CASSPEGRSLLHREKLFF. As DNA, the CDR3 is TGCGCCAGCAGCCCAGAGGGACGGTCCCTTCTACATCGGGAAAAACTGTTTTTT.